This TCR beta chain was captured in a study of PD-1 blockade in classical Hodgkin lymphoma. The study, taken as a whole, reports: Only CD4+ TCR diversity, not CD8+, had risen significantly by C4D1. Prior to therapy, complete responders displayed diversity much like that of newly diagnosed patients. Repertoire difference causes, possibly disease activity or prior therapy, remain undefined.

Produced via immunoSEQ multiplex PCR; TCRdb's table is partial and in-frame only. Of about 58,000 clones in the sample, 75% to 95% are singletons; the top ten hold more than 9%. Germline assignment: CDR1 MRHNA and CDR2 SNTAGT. J lost 4 bases, V lost 3 bases, and 1 base had no gene match. The CDR3 sequence is 15 residues long. This clone was observed at least ten times. The antigen is undetermined. Relapse was seen in all patients after autologous stem cell transplantation, and brentuximab vedotin exposure was variable. Best responses included complete response and partial response; otherwise, the best response was progressive disease.

The receptor's source is a human donor with classical Hodgkin lymphoma. The sample was peripheral blood mononuclear cells (PBMCs), taken before the second cycle of nivolumab. This chain uses TRBV6-4 with TRBJ2-2; 11 bases line up with TRBD2. DNA of the CDR3: TGTGCCAGCAGTGAGACTAGCGGGGCCACCGGGGAGCTGTTTTTT. This sequence encodes CASSETSGATGELFF.